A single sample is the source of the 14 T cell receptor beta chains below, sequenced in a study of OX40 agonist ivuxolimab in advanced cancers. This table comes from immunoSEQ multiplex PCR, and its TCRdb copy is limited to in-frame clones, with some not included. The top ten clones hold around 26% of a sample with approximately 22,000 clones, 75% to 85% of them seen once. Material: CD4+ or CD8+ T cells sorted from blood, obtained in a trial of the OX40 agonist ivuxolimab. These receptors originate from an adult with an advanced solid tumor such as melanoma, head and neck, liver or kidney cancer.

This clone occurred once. The DNA of the CDR3 is TGTGCCAGCAGCCCAGGGTCTGGGGAAGAGACCCAGTACTTC. It is translated as CASSPGSGEETQYF. The chain is built from TRBV5-4 and TRBJ2-5, with D possibly matching TRBD1 (5 bases). Germline values: CDR1 SGHNT, CDR2 YYREEE (reference sequence). CDR3 length: 14 residues. Trimming stripped 4 bases from V and 3 bases from J, with 13 bases between.

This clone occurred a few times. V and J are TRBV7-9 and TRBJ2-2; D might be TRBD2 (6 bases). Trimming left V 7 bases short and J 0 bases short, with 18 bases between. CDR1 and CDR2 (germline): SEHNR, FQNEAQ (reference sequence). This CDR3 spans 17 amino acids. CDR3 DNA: TGTGCCAGCACCATCGCCATCGGGACTTCGAACACCGGGGAGCTGTTTTTT. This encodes CASTIAIGTSNTGELFF.

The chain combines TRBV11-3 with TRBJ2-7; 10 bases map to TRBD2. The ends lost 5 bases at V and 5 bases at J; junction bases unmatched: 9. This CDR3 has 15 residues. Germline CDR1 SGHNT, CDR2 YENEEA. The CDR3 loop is CASSPGLAASHEQYF. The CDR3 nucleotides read TGTGCCAGCAGCCCCGGACTAGCGGCGTCACACGAGCAGTACTTC.

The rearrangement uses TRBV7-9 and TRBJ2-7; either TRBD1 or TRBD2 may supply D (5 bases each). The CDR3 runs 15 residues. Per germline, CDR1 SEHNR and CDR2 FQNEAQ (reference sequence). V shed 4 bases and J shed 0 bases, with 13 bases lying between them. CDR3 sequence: CASSSGMGPSYEQYF. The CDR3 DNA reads TGTGCCAGCAGCTCCGGGATGGGACCCTCCTACGAGCAGTACTTC. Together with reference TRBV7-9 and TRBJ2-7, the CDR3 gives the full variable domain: DTGVSQNPRHKITKRGQNVTFRCDPISEHNRLYWYRQTLGQGPEFLTYFQNEAQLEKSRLLSDRFSAERPKGSFSTLEIQRTEQGDSAMYLCASSSGMGPSYEQYFGPGTRLTVT.

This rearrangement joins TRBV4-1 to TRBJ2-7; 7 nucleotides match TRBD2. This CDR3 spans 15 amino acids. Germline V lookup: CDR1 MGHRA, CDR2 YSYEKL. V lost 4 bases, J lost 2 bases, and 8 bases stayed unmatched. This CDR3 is CASSPREGRAYEQYF. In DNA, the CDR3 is TGCGCCAGCAGCCCCCGCGAGGGGAGGGCCTACGAGCAGTACTTC.

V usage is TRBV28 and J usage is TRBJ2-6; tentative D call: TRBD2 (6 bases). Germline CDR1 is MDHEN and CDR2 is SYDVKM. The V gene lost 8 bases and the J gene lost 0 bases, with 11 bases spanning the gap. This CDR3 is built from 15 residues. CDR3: CASRWRGSGANVLTF. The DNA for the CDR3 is TGTGCCAGCCGCTGGCGGGGCTCTGGGGCCAACGTCCTGACTTTC.

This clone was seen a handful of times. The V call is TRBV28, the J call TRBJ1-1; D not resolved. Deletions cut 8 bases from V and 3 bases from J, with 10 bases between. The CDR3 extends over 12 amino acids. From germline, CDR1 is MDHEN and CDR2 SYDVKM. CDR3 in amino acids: CASGREYTEAFF. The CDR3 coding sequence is TGTGCCAGCGGGAGGGAGTACACTGAAGCTTTCTTT.

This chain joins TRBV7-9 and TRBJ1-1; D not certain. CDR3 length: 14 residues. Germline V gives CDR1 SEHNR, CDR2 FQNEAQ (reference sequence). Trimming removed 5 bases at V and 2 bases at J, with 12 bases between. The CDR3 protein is CASSPGKDNTEAFF. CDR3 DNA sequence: TGTGCCAGCAGCCCCGGGAAGGATAACACTGAAGCTTTCTTT.

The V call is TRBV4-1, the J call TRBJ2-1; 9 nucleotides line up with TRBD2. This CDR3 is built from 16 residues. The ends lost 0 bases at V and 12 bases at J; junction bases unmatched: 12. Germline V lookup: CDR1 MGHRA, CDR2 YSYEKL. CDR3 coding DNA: TGCGCCAGCAGCCAAGATCAGATGGGACTAGCTGGGGGGCAGTTCTTC. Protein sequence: CASSQDQMGLAGGQFF.

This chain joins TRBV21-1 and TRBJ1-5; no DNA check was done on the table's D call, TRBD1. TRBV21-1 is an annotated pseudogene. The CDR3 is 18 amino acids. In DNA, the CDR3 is TGTGCCAGCACCCCATCGCGAGAGTGGGGCAATAGCAATCAGCCCCAGCATTTT. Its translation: CASTPSREWGNSNQPQHF.

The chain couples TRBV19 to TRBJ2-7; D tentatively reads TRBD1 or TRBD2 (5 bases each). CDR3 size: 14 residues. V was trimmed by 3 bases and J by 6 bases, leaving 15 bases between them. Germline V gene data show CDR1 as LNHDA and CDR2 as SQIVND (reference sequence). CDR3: CASSIFPQEAEQYF. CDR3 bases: TGTGCCAGTAGTATCTTCCCACAGGAGGCCGAGCAGTACTTC. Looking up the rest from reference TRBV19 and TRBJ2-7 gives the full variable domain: DGGITQSPKYLFRKEGQNVTLSCEQNLNHDAMYWYRQDPGQGLRLIYYSQIVNDFQKGDIAEGYSVSREKKESFPLTVTSAQKNPTAFYLCASSIFPQEAEQYFGPGTRLTVT.

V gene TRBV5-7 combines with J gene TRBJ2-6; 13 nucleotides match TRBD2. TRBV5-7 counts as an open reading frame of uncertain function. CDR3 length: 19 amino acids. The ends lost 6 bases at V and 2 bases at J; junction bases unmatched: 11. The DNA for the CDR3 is TGTGCCAGCAACTATCTAGGACTAGCGGGAGTAACTGGGGCCAACGTCCTGACTTTC. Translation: CASNYLGLAGVTGANVLTF.

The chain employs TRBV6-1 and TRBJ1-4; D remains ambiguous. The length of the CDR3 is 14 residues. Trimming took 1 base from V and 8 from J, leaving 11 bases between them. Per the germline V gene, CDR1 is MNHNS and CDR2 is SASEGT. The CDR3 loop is CASSEGEGGEKLFF. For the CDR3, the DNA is TGTGCCAGCAGTGAAGGGGAGGGCGGAGAAAAACTGTTTTTT.

The CDR3 coding sequence is TGTGCCAGCAGGACAGCTGGGGGTGGCTACACCTTC. Its translation: CASRTAGGGYTF. This sequence joins TRBV27 and TRBJ1-2; D perhaps matches TRBD1 (5 bases). The length of the CDR3 is 12 residues. Per germline, CDR1 MNHEY and CDR2 SMNVEV (reference sequence). With 6 bases removed from V and 7 bases from J, the gap between germline ends came to 12 bases.